Below are 9 T cell receptor beta chains sequenced from a single sample in a study of shared clonotypes between healthy human individuals. Clones were sequenced by immunoSEQ multiplex PCR, and TCRdb holds only the in-frame ones, with some missing. The sample has roughly 1.5 million clones, around 98% seen once. The sequenced sample consisted of naive CD4+ T cells sorted from blood. Subset here: CD45RA+ positively selected. These receptor sequences come from a man aged 30 to 45 in good health.

The rearrangement uses TRBV11-3 and TRBJ2-1; 7 bases line up with TRBD1. The trim removed 5 bases at V and 8 bases at J, leaving 9 bases unmatched. The CDR3 covers 14 residues. Per the germline V gene, CDR1 is SGHNT and CDR2 is YENEEA. Here the CDR3 DNA reads TGTGCCAGCAGCCCCCCAGGGGGAATGTATGAGCAGTTCTTC. Amino acid sequence: CASSPPGGMYEQFF.

In regard to this clone: Other DNA sequences in this sample translate to the same CDR3. This sequence joins TRBV11-2 and TRBJ2-6; D might be TRBD2 (5 bases). V lost 5 bases to trimming and J lost 0 bases, with 8 bases between them. Per germline, CDR1 SGHAT and CDR2 FQNNGV. CDR3 length: 15 residues. The CDR3 spells CASSPRGSGANVLTF. The CDR3 bases are TGTGCCAGCAGCCCCCGGGGCTCTGGGGCCAACGTCCTGACTTTC.

The chain carries TRBV5-1 and TRBJ2-5; D might be TRBD2 (5 bases). This CDR3 is built from 13 residues. The V gene lost 3 bases and the J gene lost 1 base, with 7 bases spanning the gap. From germline, CDR1 is SGHRS and CDR2 YFSETQ. The CDR3 sequence is CASSSAVQETQYF. CDR3 DNA: TGCGCCAGCAGCTCAGCGGTCCAAGAGACCCAGTACTTC. Combining the CDR3 with reference TRBV5-1 and TRBJ2-5 gives the whole variable domain KAGVTQTPRYLIKTRGQQVTLSCSPISGHRSVSWYQQTPGQGLQFLFEYFSETQRNKGNFPGRFSGRQFSNSRSEMNVSTLELGDSALYLCASSSAVQETQYFGPGTRLLVL.

The chain links TRBV10-2 to TRBJ2-3; 11 bases are shared with TRBD2. J gave up 5 bases and V 5 bases, and 6 bases lay outside the gene matches. Germline V gene sequence: CDR1 WSHSY, CDR2 SAAADI. The CDR3 sequence is 15 residues long. The CDR3 DNA follows: TGCGCCAGCAGTAGACTAGCGGGACCAATAGATACGCAGTATTTT. Translating it yields CASSRLAGPIDTQYF.

The V gene is TRBV5-1, the J gene TRBJ1-1; 7 bases line up with TRBD1. CDR3 length: 13 amino acids. The J segment lost 6 bases and the V segment lost 4 bases, leaving 6 bases of the junction unmatched. Germline V gene data show CDR1 as SGHRS and CDR2 as YFSETQ. The CDR3 here is CASSIAGGSEAFF. In DNA, the CDR3 is TGCGCCAGCAGCATCGCAGGGGGATCTGAAGCTTTCTTT.

This chain uses TRBV4-3 with TRBJ2-1; the match to TRBD1 covers 7 bases. The junction had 3 bases not matched to a gene; V was cut back by 5 bases and J by 5 bases. The CDR3 covers 13 residues. Germline V gene lookup returns CDR1 LGHNA and CDR2 YSLEER. The CDR3 reads CASSRGPNNEQFF. The CDR3 bases are TGCGCCAGCAGCAGGGGGCCGAACAATGAGCAGTTCTTC.

This rearrangement joins TRBV5-4 to TRBJ1-5; no reliable D call. The CDR3 is 13 amino acids. From germline, CDR1 is SGHNT and CDR2 YYREEE (reference sequence). Trimming pared 2 bases from V and 5 bases from J, leaving 8 bases between. The CDR3 DNA is TGTGCCAGCAGCTTTGGCGGAGATCAGCCCCAGCATTTT. This translates into CASSFGGDQPQHF.

The genes are TRBV29-1 and TRBJ2-7; the match to TRBD1 covers 12 bases. The trim removed 5 bases at V and 7 bases at J, leaving 6 bases unmatched. Germline V lookup: CDR1 SQVTM, CDR2 ANQGSEA. The CDR3 extends over 13 amino acids. The CDR3 sequence: CSVSGQGAGEQYF. The DNA of the CDR3 is TGCAGCGTTTCGGGACAGGGGGCGGGGGAGCAGTACTTC.

This chain links TRBV5-1 with TRBJ2-7; 8 bases align to TRBD2. Germline lookup yields CDR1 SGHRS and CDR2 YFSETQ. V shed 3 bases, J shed 6 bases, and the junction held 2 bases outside the gene matches. The CDR3 totals 12 residues. The CDR3 region has the DNA TGCGCCAGCAGCTGGACTAGCTCCGAGCAGTACTTC. Translating it yields CASSWTSSEQYF.